These 27 T cell receptor beta chains came from one sample sequenced in a study of post-analysis software for immune sequencing data. General study points: The study found TRBV5-6, TRBV5-1 and TRBV20-1 among five TRBV segments more frequent in patients than controls.

The antigens for these receptors are not known. The library was made from cDNA and included unique molecular identifiers. TCRdb reprocessed the PCR reads via MiXCR and lists one record per CDR3 protein. The sample records hundreds of thousands of distinct CDR3 sequences, around 64% being singletons. Sequenced input: blood. The receptors derive from a girl aged 2 to 10 with multiple sclerosis.

This clonotype was seen a handful of times. CDR3 residues: CASSVVGLAGYNEQFF. The CDR3 DNA sequence: TGTGCCAGCAGCGTAGTAGGGCTAGCGGGCTACAATGAGCAGTTCTTC. The rearrangement joins TRBV9 to TRBJ2-1; TRBD2 aligns across 8 bases. CDR1 and CDR2 (germline): SGDLS, YYNGEE. The length of the CDR3 is 16 residues. J was trimmed by 3 bases and V by 0 bases; bases with no gene match: 5. The entire variable domain, with the rest obtained from reference TRBV9 and TRBJ2-1, is as follows: DSGVTQTPKHLITATGQRVTLRCSPRSGDLSVYWYQQSLDQGLQFLIQYYNGEERAKGNILERFSAQQFPDLHSELNLSSLELGDSALYFCASSVVGLAGYNEQFFGPGTRLTVL.

The J gene is TRBJ2-5, the V gene TRBV14; TRBD1 might be the D (6 bases). This CDR3 has 15 residues. Germline lookup yields CDR1 SGHDN and CDR2 FVKESK. V was pared by 4 bases and J by 3 bases, with 15 bases between. CDR3 coding DNA: TGTGCCAGCAGCCTTTCCGGGACATACAAAGAGACCCAGTACTTC. Protein sequence: CASSLSGTYKETQYF.

V usage is TRBV20-1 and J usage is TRBJ2-1; 13 bases are shared with TRBD2. V was pared by 6 bases and J by 3 bases, with 14 bases of the junction left unmatched. Germline CDR1 reads DFQATT; CDR2 reads SNEGSKA (reference sequence). The CDR3 loop spans 18 amino acids. The CDR3 sequence is CSAPAFGLAGDRYNEQFF. For the CDR3, the DNA is TGCAGTGCCCCGGCCTTCGGACTAGCGGGAGACCGCTACAATGAGCAGTTCTTC.

CDR3 region: CASSQNLFSHYNSPLHF. Here the CDR3 DNA reads TGCGCCAGCAGCCAAAATCTCTTCTCACACTATAATTCACCCCTCCACTTT. V usage is TRBV4-3 and J usage is TRBJ1-6, with unresolved D. V was cut by 2 bases and J by 3 bases, with 14 bases left in between. CDR3 length: 17 residues. Germline V lookup: CDR1 LGHNA, CDR2 YSLEER.

This chain uses TRBV5-1 with TRBJ2-7; D perhaps matches TRBD2 (6 bases). V gave up 3 bases and J gave up 3 bases, with 19 bases separating them. Germline CDR1 SGHRS, CDR2 YFSETQ. The CDR3 is made up of 16 amino acids. The CDR3 sequence: CASSSGDSVGFYEQYF. The CDR3 coding sequence is TGCGCCAGCAGCTCTGGGGACTCAGTGGGCTTCTACGAGCAGTACTTC.

The chain couples TRBV12-3 or TRBV12-4 to TRBJ2-5; no definite D call. The CDR3 is 10 residues long. V lost 8 bases, J lost 11 bases, and 12 bases lay in between. CDR3 region: CASGYLEQYF. The CDR3, as DNA: TGTGCCAGCGGATACCTTGAGCAGTACTTC.

The J gene is TRBJ1-2, the V gene TRBV27; TRBD1 matches 9 bases. The CDR3 totals 13 residues. Losses at the gene ends were 4 bases for V and 8 bases for J; bases not matched to a gene: 5. Germline V gene lookup returns CDR1 MNHEY and CDR2 SMNVEV (reference sequence). In nucleotides, the CDR3 is TGTGCCAGCAGTTGGGACAGGGCCGGAGGCTACACCTTC. It encodes CASSWDRAGGYTF.

The chain joins TRBV6-1 to TRBJ2-3; TRBD1 agrees at 9 bases. The junction had 8 bases not matched to a gene; V was cut back by 3 bases and J by 4 bases. This CDR3 is built from 16 residues. CDR1 is MNHNS, CDR2 SASEGT, per germline. CDR3 sequence: CASSDLRDRDSDTQYF. The CDR3 DNA follows: TGTGCCAGCAGTGATCTTAGGGACAGGGATTCAGATACGCAGTATTTT.

The CDR3 DNA reads as TGTGCCAGCAGTTTATTGGTTAGGCAGGGTCGGCAGCCCCAGCATTTT. It translates to CASSLLVRQGRQPQHF. The J gene is TRBJ1-5, the V gene TRBV12-3 or TRBV12-4; D might be TRBD1 (5 bases). Trimming cost V 2 bases and J 7 bases, with 18 bases left between them. This CDR3 region has 16 residues.

This sequence joins TRBV7-7 and TRBJ2-3, with 7 nucleotides matching TRBD1. V was clipped by 5 bases and J by 2 bases; unmatched bases: 10. Germline V gene sequence: CDR1 SSHAT, CDR2 FNYEAQ (reference sequence). The length of the CDR3 is 16 residues. DNA for the CDR3: TGTGCCAGCAGCCTCGGACAGGCTTGCCCCACAGATACGCAGTATTTT. This codes for CASSLGQACPTDTQYF.

The table lists this clonotype with a few counts. V and J are TRBV12-3 or TRBV12-4 and TRBJ1-4; 9 nucleotides line up with TRBD1. The CDR3 has 14 residues. Unmatched junction bases numbered 5, after V lost 4 bases and J lost 8 bases. The CDR3 DNA follows: TGTGCCAGCAGTTCTTGGACAGGGGAGGAAAAACTGTTTTTT. This codes for CASSSWTGEEKLFF.

The chain is built from TRBV6-2 or TRBV6-3 and TRBJ2-5, with D perhaps TRBD1 (6 bases). This CDR3 is 17 amino acids long. Deletions cut 0 bases from V and 5 bases from J, with 19 bases between. Germline V gives CDR1 MNHEY, CDR2 SVGEGT. The CDR3 DNA follows: TGTGCCAGCAGTTACTCGCGCAGGGGAATAGATGGGGAGACCCAGTACTTC. Translation: CASSYSRRGIDGETQYF.

The V and J genes are TRBV7-6 and TRBJ2-3; TRBD1 is a possible D gene (6 bases). The CDR3 length is 16 residues. CDR1 and CDR2 from the germline V gene are SGHVS and FNYEAQ. The V end lost 3 bases, the J end lost 0 bases, and 13 bases lay between the germline ends. CDR3 region: CASSLGEGTSTDTQYF. In DNA form, the CDR3 reads TGTGCCAGCAGCTTGGGCGAGGGGACAAGCACAGATACGCAGTATTTT.

V usage is TRBV6-6 and J usage is TRBJ1-5; the D gene is possibly TRBD1 (5 bases). CDR3 length: 14 amino acids. The V end lost 8 bases, the J end lost 2 bases, and 13 bases lay between the germline ends. Germline-derived CDR1 and CDR2 are MNHNY and SVGAGI (reference sequence). The CDR3 loop is CASHGGVRNQPQHF. The DNA for the CDR3 is TGTGCCAGCCACGGGGGGGTTCGCAATCAGCCCCAGCATTTT.

The chain is built from TRBV6-2 or TRBV6-3 and TRBJ2-3; 9 bases are a match to TRBD2. The CDR3 runs to 15 residues. J gave up 3 bases and V 6 bases, and 7 bases lay outside the gene matches. Looked up from germline, CDR1 is MNHEY and CDR2 is SVGEGT. The CDR3 sequence: CASRLSGLATDTQYF. CDR3 in DNA: TGTGCCAGCAGATTAAGCGGACTAGCGACAGATACGCAGTATTTT.

The chain's CDR3 is CASSLWNSPLHF. The CDR3 DNA reads as TGTGCCAGCAGTTTATGGAATTCACCCCTCCACTTT. The chain is built from TRBV27 and TRBJ1-6; D remains unclear. Germline V gene data show CDR1 as MNHEY and CDR2 as SMNVEV (reference sequence). With 1 base removed from V and 7 bases from J, the gap between germline ends came to 2 bases. The CDR3 sequence is 12 residues long.

This clonotype was detected a few times. The chain couples TRBV25-1 to TRBJ2-7; a weak D match, TRBD1 (6 bases). Trimming took 6 bases from V and 1 from J, leaving 16 bases between them. The CDR3 spans 15 residues. CDR1 is MGHDK and CDR2 is SYGVNS in the germline V gene. The CDR3 region has the DNA TGTGCCAGCAGGGGGCTCACCGGACAGTCCTACGAGCAGTACTTC. Protein: CASRGLTGQSYEQYF.

This chain uses TRBV5-5 with TRBJ1-1; possibly TRBD1 for D (6 bases). V was shortened by 1 base and J by 4 bases, with 11 bases between the two germline ends. The CDR3 is made up of 14 amino acids. CDR1 is SGHKS and CDR2 is YYEKEE in the germline V gene (reference sequence). CDR3 residues: CASSLFKGGTEAFF. The CDR3 coding sequence is TGTGCCAGCAGCTTGTTTAAGGGGGGCACTGAAGCTTTCTTT.

In this sample, this clonotype turned up a few times. The chain uses TRBV20-1 and TRBJ2-5, with D possibly being TRBD1 (6 bases). CDR3 length: 15 amino acids. Looked up from germline, CDR1 is DFQATT and CDR2 is SNEGSKA (reference sequence). Trimming shortened V by 0 bases and J by 2 bases, and 13 bases separated the two germline ends. The CDR3, as DNA: TGCAGTGCTAGAGATGTGGGGGCGAATCAAGAGACCCAGTACTTC. Encoded protein: CSARDVGANQETQYF.

The V call is TRBV12-3 or TRBV12-4, the J call TRBJ1-1; 7 bases match TRBD1. Unmatched junction bases numbered 9, after V lost 5 bases and J lost 9 bases. The CDR3 covers 13 residues. The CDR3 bases are TGTGCCAGCAGTCAAAGACAGGGCGGTCAAGCTTTCTTT. Protein sequence: CASSQRQGGQAFF.

CDR3 DNA: TGCAGTGCTAGAGATTTTAGAGACCGCTCCTACAATGAGCAGTTCTTC. Translating gives CSARDFRDRSYNEQFF. The gene calls are TRBV20-1 and TRBJ2-1; no clear D. Germline CDR1 DFQATT, CDR2 SNEGSKA (reference sequence). Trimming removed 0 bases from V and 0 bases from J, with 12 bases in between. This CDR3 region has 16 residues.

The chain joins TRBV6-2 or TRBV6-3 to TRBJ2-5; D gene ambiguous. The CDR3 totals 14 residues. V lost 6 bases and J lost 3, with 14 bases in between. CDR1 is MNHEY and CDR2 is SVGEGT in the germline V gene. The CDR3 nucleotides read TGTGCCAGCAGACGCCGCGACTTGAAAGAGACCCAGTACTTC. Protein sequence: CASRRRDLKETQYF.

The chain recombines TRBV7-2 with TRBJ2-3; TRBD2 aligns across 8 bases. J gave up 4 bases and V 6 bases, and 6 bases lay outside the gene matches. The CDR3 is 14 residues long. CDR1 and CDR2 (germline): SGHTA, FQGNSA. CDR3 coding DNA: TGTGCCAGCAGTTTTAGCGGGGCCCCAGATACGCAGTATTTT. This codes for CASSFSGAPDTQYF.

The chain uses TRBV2 and TRBJ2-1; 9 nucleotides agree with TRBD2. V shed 10 bases, J shed 4 bases, and the junction held 14 bases outside the gene matches. Germline lookup yields CDR1 SNHLY and CDR2 FYNNEI. The CDR3 runs 16 residues. CDR3 nucleotide sequence: TGTGCCAAGTACCGACGACTAGCGGAGGGTTACAATGAGCAGTTCTTC. Protein sequence: CAKYRRLAEGYNEQFF.

This rearrangement joins TRBV6-2 or TRBV6-3 to TRBJ2-7, with a weak D call TRBD2 (5 bases). The DNA end lines up better with TRBJ2-5; the J call may be wrong. In germline, CDR1 is MNHEY, CDR2 SVGEGT. The CDR3 spans 15 residues. The CDR3 bases are TGTGCCAGCAGACTCCTCCGGGGTAGTAAAGAGACCCAGTACTTC. Its protein product is CASRLLRGSKETQYF.

The chain carries TRBV6-2 or TRBV6-3 and TRBJ2-3; 7 bases align to TRBD1. Per the germline V gene, CDR1 is MNHEY and CDR2 is SVGEGT. The CDR3 spans 14 residues. The V and J ends lost 0 bases and 9 bases, in that order; junction bases with no gene match: 6. CDR3 DNA: TGTGCCAGCAGTTACTCCCGACAGGGAAGCACGCAGTATTTT. It specifies CASSYSRQGSTQYF.

The chain joins TRBV20-1 to TRBJ1-2; perhaps TRBD1 as D (6 bases). This CDR3 is 12 amino acids long. The germline gives CDR1 DFQATT, CDR2 SNEGSKA (reference sequence). Trimming shortened V by 5 bases and J by 8 bases, and 15 bases separated the two germline ends. The CDR3 loop reads CSAYAGDAGYTF. CDR3 coding DNA: TGCAGTGCTTACGCAGGGGACGCAGGCTACACCTTC.